These 19 T cell receptor beta chains originate from one sample sequenced in a study of blood T cell repertoires in COVID-19. TCRdb keeps only in-frame clones here, not all; method: immunoSEQ multiplex PCR. The data hold 90,000 to 100,000 clones, with around 85% observed a single time. The specimen was peripheral blood. These receptors all stem from a woman aged 60-75 years with COVID-19, enrolled during active disease.

The chain employs TRBV29-1 and TRBJ2-5, with D uncertain. This CDR3 is built from 12 residues. Trimming left V 4 bases short and J 0 bases short, with 6 bases between. The V gene's germline CDR1 is SQVTM and CDR2 ANQGSEA. The CDR3 coding sequence is TGCAGCGTTGCGAACAACCAAGAGACCCAGTACTTC. Translated: CSVANNQETQYF.

The rearrangement uses TRBV2 and TRBJ2-5; 7 bases fit TRBD1. V lost 5 bases to trimming and J lost 3 bases; unmatched junction nucleotides: 6. The CDR3 runs 14 residues. Germline CDR1 and CDR2: SNHLY and FYNNEI. CDR3: CASSKGALEETQYF. CDR3 nucleotides: TGTGCCAGCAGTAAGGGGGCGTTGGAAGAGACCCAGTACTTC. Variable domain in full (rest from reference TRBV2 and TRBJ2-5): EPEVTQTPSHQVTQMGQEVILRCVPISNHLYFYWYRQILGQKVEFLVSFYNNEISEKSEIFDDQFSVERPDGSNFTLKIRSTKLEDSAMYFCASSKGALEETQYFGPGTRLLVL.

The chain is built from TRBV6-6 and TRBJ1-2, with 7 bases lining up with TRBD1. CDR1 and CDR2 from the germline V gene are MNHNY and SVGAGI (reference sequence). V was pared by 8 bases and J by 7 bases, with 1 base of the junction left unmatched. The CDR3 length is 10 residues. The CDR3 coding sequence is TGTGCCAGCGAGGGGGCTGGCTACACCTTC. It encodes CASEGAGYTF.

V is TRBV7-9 and J is TRBJ1-2; perhaps TRBD1 as D (5 bases). V was shortened by 0 bases and J by 6 bases, with 14 bases between the two germline ends. Germline CDR1 and CDR2: SEHNR and FQNEAQ (reference sequence). CDR3 length: 15 residues. Here the CDR3 reads CASSLAGPVRDGYTF. In nucleotides, the CDR3 is TGTGCCAGCAGCTTAGCGGGGCCGGTGCGTGATGGCTACACCTTC.

This rearrangement joins TRBV3-1 (or the pseudogene TRBV3-2) to TRBJ1-2; 11 bases agree with TRBD1. The CDR3 is 15 residues long. In germline, CDR1 is LGHDT, CDR2 YNNKEL (reference sequence). The ends lost 3 bases at V and 7 bases at J; junction bases unmatched: 7. In DNA, the CDR3 is TGTGCCAGCAGCCAGGCCGGACAGGGGGCACGTGGCTACACCTTC. The encoded protein is CASSQAGQGARGYTF.

The chain joins TRBV5-8 to TRBJ2-2, with TRBD1 identical over 8 bases. Germline CDR1 SGHTS, CDR2 YDEGEE. J was trimmed by 1 base and V by 4 bases; bases with no gene match: 3. The CDR3 extends over 15 amino acids. CDR3 protein: CASSPDRGNTGELFF. For the CDR3, the DNA is TGTGCCAGCAGCCCTGACAGGGGGAACACCGGGGAGCTGTTTTTT. The full variable domain, with the rest looked up from reference TRBV5-8 and TRBJ2-2, is EAGVTQSPTHLIKTRGQQATLRCSPISGHTSVYWYQQALGLGLQFLLWYDEGEERNRGNFPPRFSGRQFPNYSSELNVNALELEDSALYLCASSPDRGNTGELFFGEGSRLTVL.

The rearrangement links TRBV19 to TRBJ2-5; TRBD2 matches 8 bases. The V gene end was trimmed by 8 bases and the J gene end by 5 bases; junction bases not matched to a gene: 7. Germline CDR1 and CDR2: LNHDA and SQIVND (reference sequence). The CDR3 has 13 amino acids. As DNA, the CDR3 is TGTGCCAGTTCTAGCGGGCGTTTGGAGACCCAGTACTTC. Translation: CASSSGRLETQYF.

The chain links TRBV7-2 to TRBJ1-2, with D possibly being TRBD1 (6 bases). The CDR3 spans 13 residues. The V end lost 2 bases, the J end lost 5 bases, and 9 bases lay between the germline ends. Germline CDR1 reads SGHTA; CDR2 reads FQGNSA. CDR3 DNA sequence: TGTGCCAGCAGCTTACAACAGGGTTATGGCTACACCTTC. Protein sequence: CASSLQQGYGYTF.

This chain connects TRBV5-1 to TRBJ1-1; 7 nucleotides match TRBD1. The CDR3 runs to 15 residues. V lost 3 bases and J lost 5; bases outside the gene matches: 10. CDR1 is SGHRS, CDR2 YFSETQ, per germline. The CDR3 protein is CASSSPRGKLTEAFF. CDR3 sequence (DNA): TGCGCCAGCAGCTCGCCCAGGGGGAAGTTGACTGAAGCTTTCTTT. Full variable domain (outside the CDR3, taken from reference TRBV5-1 and TRBJ1-1): KAGVTQTPRYLIKTRGQQVTLSCSPISGHRSVSWYQQTPGQGLQFLFEYFSETQRNKGNFPGRFSGRQFSNSRSEMNVSTLELGDSALYLCASSSPRGKLTEAFFGQGTRLTVV.

The chain couples TRBV5-1 to TRBJ1-6, with D tentatively TRBD1 (5 bases). Germline assignment: CDR1 SGHRS and CDR2 YFSETQ. The CDR3 sequence is 15 residues long. V was shortened by 0 bases and J by 5 bases, with 9 bases between the two germline ends. The CDR3 loop is CASSLVRGDNSPLHF. The CDR3 bases are TGCGCCAGCAGCTTGGTTCGGGGGGATAATTCACCCCTCCACTTT.

The chain has TRBV5-1 and TRBJ2-2, with 14 bases matching TRBD2. CDR1 is SGHRS and CDR2 is YFSETQ in the germline V gene. The length of the CDR3 is 18 residues. The junction had 8 bases not matched to a gene; V was cut back by 2 bases and J by 5 bases. The CDR3 sequence is CASSFGLAGGRVTGELFF. As DNA, the CDR3 is TGCGCCAGCAGCTTCGGACTAGCGGGGGGCCGGGTTACCGGGGAGCTGTTTTTT.

The V gene is TRBV3-1 (or the pseudogene TRBV3-2), the J gene TRBJ2-5; a weak D match, TRBD2 (6 bases). The CDR3 sequence is 15 residues long. Trimming removed 0 bases from V and 5 bases from J, with 13 bases in between. Germline CDR1 and CDR2: LGHDT and YNNKEL (reference sequence). The CDR3 coding sequence is TGTGCCAGCAGCCAAGAGGGCGGGGTAGAGGAGACCCAGTACTTC. Its translation: CASSQEGGVEETQYF.

The chain uses TRBV7-3 and TRBJ1-1; TRBD1 aligns across 7 bases. Germline CDR1 reads SGHTA; CDR2 reads FQGTGA. The CDR3 contains 13 residues. Trimming took 7 bases from V and 1 from J; bases not matched to a gene: 3. The CDR3 is CASTRQGNTEAFF. The DNA for the CDR3 is TGTGCCAGCACCCGACAGGGGAACACTGAAGCTTTCTTT.

This clone was recorded a few times. This chain links TRBV24-1 with TRBJ1-1; perhaps TRBD1 as D (6 bases). Trimming removed 4 bases from V and 3 bases from J, with 11 bases in between. Germline assignment: CDR1 KGHDR and CDR2 SFDVKD. The CDR3 length is 14 residues. CDR3 loop: CATSEGGPYTEAFF. CDR3 nucleotides: TGTGCCACCAGTGAGGGGGGGCCTTACACTGAAGCTTTCTTT.

CDR3 in DNA: TGTGCCAGCAGCCTCCCCGGGGGGCCCCAGCATTTT. The encoded protein is CASSLPGGPQHF. This chain joins TRBV9 and TRBJ1-5; possible D gene TRBD1, 5 bases. V lost 4 bases and J 9 bases, leaving 11 bases between the germline ends. CDR1 is SGDLS, CDR2 YYNGEE, per germline. CDR3 length: 12 amino acids.

This chain uses TRBV4-2 with TRBJ2-7; D is uncertain. The V gene's germline CDR1 is LGHNA and CDR2 YNFKEQ. V dropped 4 bases and J dropped 5 bases, with 15 bases sitting between them. The CDR3 loop spans 14 amino acids. CDR3 sequence: CASSLLGTENEQYF. The CDR3 bases are TGTGCCAGCAGCCTCCTGGGTACAGAGAACGAGCAGTACTTC.

This chain connects TRBV7-2 to TRBJ2-5, with TRBD1 identical over 8 bases. Looked up from germline, CDR1 is SGHTA and CDR2 is FQGNSA. J lost 4 bases, V lost 1 base, and 8 bases had no gene match. The CDR3 contains 16 residues. The CDR3 loop reads CASSLDRGQVGETQYF. CDR3 DNA: TGTGCCAGCAGCTTAGACAGGGGACAGGTGGGAGAGACCCAGTACTTC.

This sequence joins TRBV19 and TRBJ2-7; a possible D gene is TRBD1 (6 bases). This CDR3 comprises 15 residues. The germline V gene encodes CDR1 LNHDA and CDR2 SQIVND (reference sequence). Deletions cut 6 bases from V and 2 bases from J, with 17 bases between. The CDR3 loop reads CASRGTGTTTYEQYF. The DNA for the CDR3 is TGTGCCAGTAGAGGAACCGGGACAACGACCTACGAGCAGTACTTC.

This chain connects TRBV7-9 to TRBJ1-4; D remains unclear. The ends were cut back, 1 base at V and 0 bases at J, with 12 bases in the middle. CDR1 is SEHNR, CDR2 FQNEAQ, per germline (reference sequence). This CDR3 comprises 17 residues. In nucleotides, the CDR3 is TGTGCCAGCAGCTTAGTCTCAGTCTTTGCAACTAATGAAAAACTGTTTTTT. Its translation is CASSLVSVFATNEKLFF.